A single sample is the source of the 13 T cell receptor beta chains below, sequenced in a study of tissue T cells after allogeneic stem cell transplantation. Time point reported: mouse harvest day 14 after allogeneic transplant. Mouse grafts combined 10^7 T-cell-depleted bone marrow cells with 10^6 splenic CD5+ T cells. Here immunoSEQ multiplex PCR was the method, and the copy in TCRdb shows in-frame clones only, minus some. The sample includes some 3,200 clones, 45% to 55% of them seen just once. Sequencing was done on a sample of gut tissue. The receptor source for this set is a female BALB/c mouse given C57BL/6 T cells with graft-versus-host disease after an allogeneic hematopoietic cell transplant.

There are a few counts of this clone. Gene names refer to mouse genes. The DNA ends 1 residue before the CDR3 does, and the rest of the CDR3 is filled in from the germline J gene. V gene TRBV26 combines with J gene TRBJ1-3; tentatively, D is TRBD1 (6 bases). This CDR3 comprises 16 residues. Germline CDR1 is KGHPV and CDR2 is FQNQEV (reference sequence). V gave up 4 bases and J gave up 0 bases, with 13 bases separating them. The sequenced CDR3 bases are TGTGCCAGCAGTCCGCCGGGACACCATTCTGGAAATACGCTCTAT. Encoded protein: CASSPPGHHSGNTLY. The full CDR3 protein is CASSPPGHHSGNTLYF.

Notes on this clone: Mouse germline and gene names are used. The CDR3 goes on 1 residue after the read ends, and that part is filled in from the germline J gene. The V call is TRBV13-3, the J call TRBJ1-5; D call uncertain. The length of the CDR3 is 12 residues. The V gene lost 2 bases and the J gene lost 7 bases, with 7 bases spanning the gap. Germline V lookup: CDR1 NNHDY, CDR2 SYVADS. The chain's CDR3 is CASSESRQAPLF. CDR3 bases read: TGTGCCAGCAGTGAAAGCCGGCAGGCTCCGCTT.

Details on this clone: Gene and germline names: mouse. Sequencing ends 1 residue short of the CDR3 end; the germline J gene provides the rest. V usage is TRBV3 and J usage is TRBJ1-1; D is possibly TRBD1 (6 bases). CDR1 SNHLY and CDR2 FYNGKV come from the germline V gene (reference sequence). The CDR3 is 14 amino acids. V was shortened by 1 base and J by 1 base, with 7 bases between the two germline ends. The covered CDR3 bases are TGTGCCAGCAGCTTAGGGGACAAAAACACAGAAGTCTTC. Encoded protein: CASSLGDKNTEVF. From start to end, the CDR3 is CASSLGDKNTEVFF.

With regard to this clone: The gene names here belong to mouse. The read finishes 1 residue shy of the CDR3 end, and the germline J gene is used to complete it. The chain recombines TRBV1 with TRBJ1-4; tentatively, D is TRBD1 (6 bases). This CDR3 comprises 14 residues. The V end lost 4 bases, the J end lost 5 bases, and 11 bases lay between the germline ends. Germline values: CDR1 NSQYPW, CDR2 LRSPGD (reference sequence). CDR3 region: CTCSGWGQNERLFF. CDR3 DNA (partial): TGCACCTGCAGTGGGTGGGGACAAAACGAAAGATTATTT.

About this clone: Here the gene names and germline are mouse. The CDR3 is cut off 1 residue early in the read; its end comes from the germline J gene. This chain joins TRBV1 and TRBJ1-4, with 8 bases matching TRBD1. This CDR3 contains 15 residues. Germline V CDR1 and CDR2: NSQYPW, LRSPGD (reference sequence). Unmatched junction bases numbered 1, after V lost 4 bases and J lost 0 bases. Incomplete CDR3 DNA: TGCACCTGCAGTGGACAGGGGATTTCCAACGAAAGATTATTT. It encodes CTCSGQGISNERLF. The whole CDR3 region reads CTCSGQGISNERLFF.

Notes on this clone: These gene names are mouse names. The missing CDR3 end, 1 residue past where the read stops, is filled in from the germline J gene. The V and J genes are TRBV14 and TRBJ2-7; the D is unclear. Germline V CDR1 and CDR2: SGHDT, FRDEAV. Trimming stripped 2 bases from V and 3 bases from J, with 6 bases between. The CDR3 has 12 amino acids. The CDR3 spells CASSLGLYEQYF. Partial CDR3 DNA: TGTGCCAGCAGTTTGGGTCTCTATGAACAGTAC.

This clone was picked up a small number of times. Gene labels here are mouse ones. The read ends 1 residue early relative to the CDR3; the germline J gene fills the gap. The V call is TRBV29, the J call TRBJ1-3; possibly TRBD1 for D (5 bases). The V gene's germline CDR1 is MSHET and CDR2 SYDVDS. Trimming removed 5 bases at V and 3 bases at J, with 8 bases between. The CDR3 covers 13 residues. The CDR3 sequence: CASSPGYGNTLYF. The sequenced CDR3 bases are TGTGCTAGCAGTCCAGGGTATGGAAATACGCTCTAT. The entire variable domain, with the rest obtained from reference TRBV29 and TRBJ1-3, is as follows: DMKVTQMPRYLIKRMGENVLLECGQDMSHETMYWYRQDPGLGLQLIYISYDVDSNSEGDIPKGYRVSRKKREHFSLILDSAKTNQTSVYFCASSPGYGNTLYFGEGSRLIVV.

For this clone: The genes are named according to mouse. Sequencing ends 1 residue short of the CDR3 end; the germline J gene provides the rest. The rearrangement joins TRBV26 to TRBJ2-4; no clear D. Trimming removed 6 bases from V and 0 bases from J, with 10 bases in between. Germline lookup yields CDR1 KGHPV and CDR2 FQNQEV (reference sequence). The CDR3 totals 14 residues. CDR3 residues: CASSLGISQNTLYF. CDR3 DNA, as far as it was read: TGTGCCAGCAGCCTCGGGATAAGTCAAAACACCTTGTAC.

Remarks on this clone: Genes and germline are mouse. The CDR3 loop reads CASSYPGQGYEQYF. Incomplete CDR3 DNA: TGTGCAAGCAGCTACCCGGGACAGGGCTATGAACAGTAC. V usage is TRBV16 and J usage is TRBJ2-7, with TRBD1 identical over 9 bases. Read sequence stops 1 residue before the CDR3 end, and the germline J gene provides the missing end. The germline V gene has CDR1 SGHSA and CDR2 FRNQAP. After removal of 4 bases from V and 3 bases from J, the junction contained 4 bases not matched to a gene. There are 14 residues in the CDR3.

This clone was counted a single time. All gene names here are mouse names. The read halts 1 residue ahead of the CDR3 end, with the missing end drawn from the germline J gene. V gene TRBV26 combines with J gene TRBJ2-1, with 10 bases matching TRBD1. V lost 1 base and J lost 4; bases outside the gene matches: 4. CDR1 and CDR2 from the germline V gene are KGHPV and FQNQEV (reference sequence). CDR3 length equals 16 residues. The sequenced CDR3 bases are TGTGCCAGCAGTCTGTGGACAGGGGGAGGGTATGCTGAGCAGTTC. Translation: CASSLWTGGGYAEQF. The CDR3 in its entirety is CASSLWTGGGYAEQFF.

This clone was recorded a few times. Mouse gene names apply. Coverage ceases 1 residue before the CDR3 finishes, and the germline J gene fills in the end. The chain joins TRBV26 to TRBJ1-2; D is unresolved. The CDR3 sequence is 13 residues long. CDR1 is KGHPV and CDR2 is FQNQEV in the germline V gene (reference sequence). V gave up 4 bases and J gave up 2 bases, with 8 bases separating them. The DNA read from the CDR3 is TGTGCCAGCAGTCGTCAGGAGAACTCCGACTACACC. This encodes CASSRQENSDYT. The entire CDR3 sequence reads CASSRQENSDYTF. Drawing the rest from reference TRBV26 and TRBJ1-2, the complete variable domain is NSKVIQTPRYLVKGQGQKAKMRCIPEKGHPVVFWYQQNKNNEFKFLINFQNQEVLQQIDMTEKRFSAECPSNSPCSLEIQSSEAGDSALYLCASSRQENSDYTFGSGTRLLVI.

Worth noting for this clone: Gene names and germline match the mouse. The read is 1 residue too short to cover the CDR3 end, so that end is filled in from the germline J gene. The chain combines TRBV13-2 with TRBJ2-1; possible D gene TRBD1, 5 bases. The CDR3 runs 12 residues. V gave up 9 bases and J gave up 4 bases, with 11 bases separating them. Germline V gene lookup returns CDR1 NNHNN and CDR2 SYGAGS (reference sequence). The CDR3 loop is CANSQGYAEQFF. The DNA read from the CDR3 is TGTGCCAACTCCCAGGGTTATGCTGAGCAGTTC.

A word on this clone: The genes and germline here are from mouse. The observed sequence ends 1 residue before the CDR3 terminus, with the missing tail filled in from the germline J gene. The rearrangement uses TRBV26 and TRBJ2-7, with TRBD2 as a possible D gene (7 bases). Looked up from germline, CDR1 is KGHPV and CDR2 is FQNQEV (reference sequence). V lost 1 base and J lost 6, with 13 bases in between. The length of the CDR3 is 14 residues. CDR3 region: CASSLWGAGVEQYF. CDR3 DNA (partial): TGTGCCAGCAGTCTGTGGGGGGCCGGGGTTGAACAGTAC.